Listed here are 19 T cell receptor beta chains from one sample, sequenced in a study of cytomegalovirus exposure and HLA in healthy donors. Use of 60 Vbeta and 13 Jbeta primers characterized the PCR. The assay was immunoSEQ multiplex PCR, and TCRdb's table has in-frame clones only and misses some. Among a few hundred thousand clones listed, roughly 91% were seen once. Sequenced sample: PBMCs. These receptors were taken from a girl aged 2-15 years in good health and CMV-seronegative.

This chain uses TRBV11-2 with TRBJ2-7, with D maybe TRBD1 (6 bases). Deletions cut 5 bases from V and 3 bases from J, with 14 bases between. Germline-derived CDR1 and CDR2 are SGHAT and FQNNGV. CDR3 size: 14 residues. The CDR3 bases are TGTGCCAGCAGCCAACAGGGTGATAGCTACGAGCAGTACTTC. Translation gives CASSQQGDSYEQYF.

For the CDR3, the DNA is TGTGCCACCACCCTAGGGGAAGATGGGACTGAAGCTTTCTTT. Translated, it gives CATTLGEDGTEAFF. The V and J genes are TRBV6-1 and TRBJ1-1; D may be TRBD1 (5 bases). V dropped 10 bases and J dropped 5 bases, with 20 bases sitting between them. The CDR3 spans 14 residues. Per germline, CDR1 MNHNS and CDR2 SASEGT.

The J gene is TRBJ2-7, the V gene TRBV12-1; the table assigns TRBD2, which was not confirmed against the DNA. TRBV12-1 is marked as a pseudogene. There are 16 residues in the CDR3. CDR3 protein: CASSFRDLNNLHEQYF. The CDR3 nucleotides read TGTGCCAGCAGCTTTAGGGACTTGAACAATCTCCACGAGCAGTACTTC.

The chain is built from TRBV6-1 and TRBJ2-5; 8 nucleotides agree with TRBD1. Trimming at V came to 7 bases and at J to 5 bases, leaving 9 bases not matched to a gene. Germline V gene sequence: CDR1 MNHNS, CDR2 SASEGT. There are 14 residues in the CDR3. Here the CDR3 DNA reads TGTGCCAGCAAACTAACAGGGGGTGAGGAGACCCAGTACTTC. Translated: CASKLTGGEETQYF.

The chain is built from TRBV15 and TRBJ2-2; possible D gene TRBD2, 5 bases. Between the trimmed V and J ends, which lost 0 bases and 3 bases, there was a span of 8 bases. Looked up from germline, CDR1 is LNHNV and CDR2 is YYDKDF (reference sequence). The CDR3 contains 15 residues. The CDR3 loop reads CATSRDREHTGELFF. CDR3 DNA sequence: TGTGCCACCAGCAGAGATAGGGAGCACACCGGGGAGCTGTTTTTT. The full variable domain, in which reference TRBV15 and TRBJ2-2 provide the parts outside the CDR3, is DAMVIQNPRYQVTQFGKPVTLSCSQTLNHNVMYWYQQKSSQAPKLLFHYYDKDFNNEADTPDNFQSRRPNTSFCFLDIRSPGLGDTAMYLCATSRDREHTGELFFGEGSRLTVL.

The rearrangement links TRBV10-3 to TRBJ2-5, with TRBD2 identical over 10 bases. The J segment lost 0 bases and the V segment lost 10 bases, leaving 11 bases of the junction unmatched. The CDR3 length is 16 residues. Germline-derived CDR1 and CDR2 are ENHRY and SYGVKD. The CDR3: CATRTSGAPYQETQYF. The CDR3 region has the DNA TGTGCCACTAGGACTAGCGGAGCCCCGTACCAAGAGACCCAGTACTTC.

This clone was seen only once. V is TRBV2 and J is TRBJ2-7, with D uncertain. Germline V gives CDR1 SNHLY, CDR2 FYNNEI. This CDR3 is 12 amino acids long. V was shortened by 6 bases and J by 3 bases, with 9 bases between the two germline ends. CDR3 nucleotide sequence: TGTGCCAGCAGGACCCACAGCTACGAGCAGTACTTC. This gives the protein CASRTHSYEQYF.

This chain joins TRBV11-2 and TRBJ1-6; D call uncertain. V lost 1 base, J lost 6 bases, and 7 bases lay in between. Germline assignment: CDR1 SGHAT and CDR2 FQNNGV. The length of the CDR3 is 14 residues. CDR3 sequence: CASSLGQSNSPLHF. CDR3 coding DNA: TGTGCCAGCAGCTTAGGGCAATCTAATTCACCCCTCCACTTT.

CDR3 sequence (DNA): TGTGCCAGCAGCCGGGTCCCGATCGACTATGGCTACACCTTC. This translates into CASSRVPIDYGYTF. The V and J genes are TRBV5-4 and TRBJ1-2; D remains ambiguous. CDR3 length: 14 amino acids. Trimming removed 4 bases from V and 3 bases from J, with 13 bases in between. Germline V gene sequence: CDR1 SGHNT, CDR2 YYREEE (reference sequence).

V is TRBV6-6 and J is TRBJ1-1; the match to TRBD1 covers 8 bases. The CDR3 has 14 residues. The V gene's germline CDR1 is MNHNY and CDR2 SVGAGI (reference sequence). Trimming took 1 base from V and 7 from J; bases not matched to a gene: 5. CDR3 bases: TGTGCCAGCAGTTACTATACCGGGACAGGTGAAGCTTTCTTT. This translates into CASSYYTGTGEAFF.

Here the CDR3 DNA reads TGTGCCAGCAGCAGGGGGCAGGAGGACGAGCAGTACTTC. It yields the protein CASSRGQEDEQYF. The chain employs TRBV7-3 and TRBJ2-7; TRBD1 matches at 7 bases. V lost 5 bases, J lost 5 bases, and 6 bases stayed unmatched. The CDR3 consists of 13 residues. Germline lookup yields CDR1 SGHTA and CDR2 FQGTGA.

This sequence joins TRBV10-3 and TRBJ1-5; 9 bases agree with TRBD1. The germline CDR1 and CDR2 sequences are ENHRY and SYGVKD. The CDR3 loop spans 19 amino acids. The trim removed 4 bases at V and 0 bases at J, leaving 13 bases unmatched. This chain's CDR3 is CAISAGTGTGPYSNQPQHF. As DNA, the CDR3 is TGTGCCATCAGTGCAGGGACCGGGACAGGGCCATATAGCAATCAGCCCCAGCATTTT.

This clone has just one count. As DNA, the CDR3 is TGTGCCAGCAGCTTATTAGCGGGGGGCCGAGATACGCAGTATTTT. Amino acid sequence: CASSLLAGGRDTQYF. This chain joins TRBV7-3 and TRBJ2-3, with 10 bases aligning to TRBD2. J gave up 5 bases and V 2 bases, and 4 bases lay outside the gene matches. CDR1 and CDR2 (germline): SGHTA, FQGTGA. The CDR3 totals 15 residues.

V is TRBV5-1 and J is TRBJ2-2; 8 bases fit TRBD1. The length of the CDR3 is 15 residues. CDR1 and CDR2 from the germline V gene are SGHRS and YFSETQ. J lost 5 bases, V lost 4 bases, and 7 bases had no gene match. This chain's CDR3 is CASSVQGAGTGELFF. As DNA, the CDR3 is TGCGCCAGCAGCGTCCAGGGGGCAGGAACCGGGGAGCTGTTTTTT.

This chain uses TRBV11-3 with TRBJ2-7; 8 bases fit TRBD1. V was clipped by 5 bases and J by 5 bases; unmatched bases: 5. CDR1 SGHNT and CDR2 YENEEA come from the germline V gene. This CDR3 region has 13 residues. The DNA of the CDR3 is TGTGCCAGCAGCCCCCGGACAGGGAACGAGCAGTACTTC. This translates into CASSPRTGNEQYF.

The rearrangement joins TRBV28 to TRBJ1-2; D gene uncertain. CDR1 is MDHEN and CDR2 is SYDVKM in the germline V gene. Between the trimmed V and J ends, which lost 5 bases and 2 bases, there was a span of 15 bases. This CDR3 is 15 amino acids long. The CDR3 region has the DNA TGTGCCAGCAGTGTACAGTTTTGGCTGAACTATGGCTACACCTTC. This gives the protein CASSVQFWLNYGYTF.

The rearrangement links TRBV5-6 to TRBJ1-6, with a possible D match to TRBD1 (6 bases). The CDR3 loop spans 14 amino acids. V shed 6 bases and J shed 8 bases, with 15 bases lying between them. Germline V lookup: CDR1 SGHDT, CDR2 YYEEEE. CDR3 sequence (DNA): TGTGCCAGCATCCTCAGAGGGGGGGATTCACCCCTCCACTTT. Translating it yields CASILRGGDSPLHF.

The chain has TRBV6-1 and TRBJ2-7, with 7 bases lining up with TRBD1. Germline CDR1 is MNHNS and CDR2 is SASEGT. The CDR3 consists of 13 residues. CDR3 in amino acids: CAYSPDTGAEQYF. DNA for the CDR3: TGTGCTTACTCACCCGACACAGGGGCCGAGCAGTACTTC.

The V gene is TRBV15, the J gene TRBJ2-3, with D possibly TRBD1 on 5 matching bases. In germline, CDR1 is LNHNV, CDR2 YYDKDF (reference sequence). With 1 base removed from V and 6 bases from J, the gap between germline ends came to 14 bases. This CDR3 comprises 15 residues. This chain's CDR3 is CATSRVGVSLDTQYF. As DNA, the CDR3 is TGTGCCACCAGCAGAGTAGGGGTTTCCTTGGATACGCAGTATTTT.